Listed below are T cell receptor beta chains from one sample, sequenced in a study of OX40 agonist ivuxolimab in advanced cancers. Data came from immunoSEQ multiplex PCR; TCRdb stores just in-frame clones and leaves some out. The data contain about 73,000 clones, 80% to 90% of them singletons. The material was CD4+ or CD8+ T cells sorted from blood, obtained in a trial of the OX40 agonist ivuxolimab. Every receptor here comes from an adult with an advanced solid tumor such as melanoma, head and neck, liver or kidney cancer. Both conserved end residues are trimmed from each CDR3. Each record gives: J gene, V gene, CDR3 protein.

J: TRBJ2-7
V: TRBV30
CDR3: ASVPVGQGAHEQY

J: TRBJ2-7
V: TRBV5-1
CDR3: ASSHSSPYEQY

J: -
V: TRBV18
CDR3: ASSPPGTSSTSSYEQY

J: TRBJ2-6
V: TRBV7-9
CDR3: ASSLDGTGTSGANVLT

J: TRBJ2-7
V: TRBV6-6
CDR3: ATRTGSYEQY

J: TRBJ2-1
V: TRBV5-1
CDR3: ASSFSVTVANNEQF

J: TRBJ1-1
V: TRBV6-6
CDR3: ASTQPGGTEAF

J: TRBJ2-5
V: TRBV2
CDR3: ARSKGKETQY

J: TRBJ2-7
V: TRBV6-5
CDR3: ASTGTGVYEQY

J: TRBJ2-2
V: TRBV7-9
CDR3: ASSGSRLGDTGELF

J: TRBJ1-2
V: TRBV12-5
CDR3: ASGLVRGIYGYT

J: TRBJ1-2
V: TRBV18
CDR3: ASSPPHSEGGYT

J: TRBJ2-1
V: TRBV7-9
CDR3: ASSFTGSSSGNEQF

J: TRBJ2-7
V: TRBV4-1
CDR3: ASSQAVAGVAYEQY

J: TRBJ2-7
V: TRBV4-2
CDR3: ASSQDFGSLVEQY

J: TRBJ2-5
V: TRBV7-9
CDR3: ASSLGGPQLWETQY

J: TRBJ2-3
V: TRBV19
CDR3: ASSTRGGGTDTQY

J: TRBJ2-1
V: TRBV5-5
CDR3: ASSFRSGGGHSSYNEQF

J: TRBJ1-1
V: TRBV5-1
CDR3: ASSPGQGRVGAF

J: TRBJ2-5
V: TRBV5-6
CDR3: ASSLYRDSQETQY

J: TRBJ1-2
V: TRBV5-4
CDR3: ASSPAGGDYGYT

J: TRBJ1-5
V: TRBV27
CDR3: ATSPKLSGMQPQH

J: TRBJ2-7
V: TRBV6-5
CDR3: ASSFSTRDEQY

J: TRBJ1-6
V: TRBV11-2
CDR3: ASSPLWRGVDSPLH

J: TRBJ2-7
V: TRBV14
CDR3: ASSQDKGLAGGLTYEQY

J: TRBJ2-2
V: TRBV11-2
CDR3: ASSYSTNTGELF

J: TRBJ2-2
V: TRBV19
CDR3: AGYFENTGELF

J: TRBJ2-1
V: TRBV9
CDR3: ASSSGSLDDEQF

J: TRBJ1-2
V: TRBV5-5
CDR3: ASSPDRIGYT

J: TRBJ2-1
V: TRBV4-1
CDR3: ASSQRGQMGNEQF

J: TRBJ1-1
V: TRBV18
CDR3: ASSQPGGSDTEAF

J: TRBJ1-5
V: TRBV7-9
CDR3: ARSRVPDQPQH

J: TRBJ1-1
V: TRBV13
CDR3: ASSLRQVLNTEAF

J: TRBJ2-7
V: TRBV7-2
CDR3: ASSLVGTSISYEQY

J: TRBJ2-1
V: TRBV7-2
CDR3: ASSPGGLAGGGYNEQF

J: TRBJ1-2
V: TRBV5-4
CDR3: ASSRIANYGYT

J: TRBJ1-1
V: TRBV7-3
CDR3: ASSLGPRSGTEAF

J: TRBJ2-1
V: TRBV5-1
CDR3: ASSPLAHNEQF

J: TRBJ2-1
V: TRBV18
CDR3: ASSPSYNEQF

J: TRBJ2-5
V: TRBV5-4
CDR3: ASSPVTSGETQY

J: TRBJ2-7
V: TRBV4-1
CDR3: ASSQVPTGQGAYEQY

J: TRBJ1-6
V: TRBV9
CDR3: ASSVAHTAYNSPLH

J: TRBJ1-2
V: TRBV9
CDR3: ASSVDRELNYGYT

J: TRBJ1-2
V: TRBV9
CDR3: ASSGDRVFGGYT